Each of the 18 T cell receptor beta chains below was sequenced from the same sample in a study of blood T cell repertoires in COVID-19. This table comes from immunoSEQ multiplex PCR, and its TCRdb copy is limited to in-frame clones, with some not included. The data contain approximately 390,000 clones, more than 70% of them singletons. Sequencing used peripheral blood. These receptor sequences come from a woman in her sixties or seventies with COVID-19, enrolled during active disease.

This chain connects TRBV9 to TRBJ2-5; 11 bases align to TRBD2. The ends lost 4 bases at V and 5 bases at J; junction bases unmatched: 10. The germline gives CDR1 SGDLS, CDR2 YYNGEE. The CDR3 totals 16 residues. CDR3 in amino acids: CASSSTASGGQETQYF. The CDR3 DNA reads TGTGCCAGCAGCTCCACGGCTAGCGGGGGGCAGGAGACCCAGTACTTC.

The CDR3: CASSLPQTGHSEAFF. Here the CDR3 DNA reads TGTGCCAGCAGCCTCCCCCAGACAGGGCACTCTGAAGCTTTCTTT. The rearrangement joins TRBV5-4 to TRBJ1-1; 7 nucleotides line up with TRBD1. Germline trimming cut 4 bases from V and 6 bases from J; bases unmatched to any gene: 12. Looked up from germline, CDR1 is SGHNT and CDR2 is YYREEE (reference sequence). This CDR3 has 15 residues.

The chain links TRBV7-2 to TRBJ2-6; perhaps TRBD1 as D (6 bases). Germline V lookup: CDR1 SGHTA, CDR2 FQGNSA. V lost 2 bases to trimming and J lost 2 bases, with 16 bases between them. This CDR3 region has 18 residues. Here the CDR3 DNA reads TGTGCCAGCAGCTTAACAGGGATCAGTGGTACTGGGGCCAACGTCCTGACTTTC. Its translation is CASSLTGISGTGANVLTF. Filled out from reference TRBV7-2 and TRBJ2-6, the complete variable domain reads GAGVSQSPSNKVTEKGKDVELRCDPISGHTALYWYRQSLGQGLEFLIYFQGNSAPDKSGLPSDRFSAERTGGSVSTLTIQRTQQEDSAVYLCASSLTGISGTGANVLTFGAGSRLTVL.

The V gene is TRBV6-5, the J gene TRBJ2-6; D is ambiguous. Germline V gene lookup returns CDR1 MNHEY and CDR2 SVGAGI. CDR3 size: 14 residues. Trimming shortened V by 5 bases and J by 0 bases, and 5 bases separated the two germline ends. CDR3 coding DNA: TGTGCCAGCAGTATGAGCTCTGGGGCCAACGTCCTGACTTTC. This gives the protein CASSMSSGANVLTF.

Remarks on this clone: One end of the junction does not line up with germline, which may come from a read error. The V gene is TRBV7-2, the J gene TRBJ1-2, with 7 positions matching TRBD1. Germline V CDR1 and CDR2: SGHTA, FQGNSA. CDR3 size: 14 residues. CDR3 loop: CASSLAAGTEDIHF. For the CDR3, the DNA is TGTGCCAGCAGCTTAGCCGCGGGGACAGAGGACATTCATTTC.

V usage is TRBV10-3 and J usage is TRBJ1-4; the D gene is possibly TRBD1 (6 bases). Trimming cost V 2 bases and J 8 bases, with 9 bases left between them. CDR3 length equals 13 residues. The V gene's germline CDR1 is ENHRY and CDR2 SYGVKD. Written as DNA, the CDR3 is TGTGCCATCAGTGAGAGGACAGAGGAAAAACTGTTTTTT. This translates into CAISERTEEKLFF.

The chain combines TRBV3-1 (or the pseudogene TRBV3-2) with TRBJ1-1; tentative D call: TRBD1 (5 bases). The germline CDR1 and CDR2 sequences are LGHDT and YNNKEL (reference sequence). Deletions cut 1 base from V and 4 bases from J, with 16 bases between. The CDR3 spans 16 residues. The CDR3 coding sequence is TGTGCCAGCAGCCAAGTCGGAACAGGAGGGAGCACTGAAGCTTTCTTT. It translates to CASSQVGTGGSTEAFF.

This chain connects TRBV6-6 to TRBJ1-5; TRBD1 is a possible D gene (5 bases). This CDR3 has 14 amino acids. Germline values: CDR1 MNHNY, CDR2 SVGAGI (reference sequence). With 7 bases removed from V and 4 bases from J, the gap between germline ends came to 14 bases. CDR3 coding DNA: TGTGCCAGCACCTTCCGGGGGGGTAATCAGCCCCAGCATTTT. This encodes CASTFRGGNQPQHF.

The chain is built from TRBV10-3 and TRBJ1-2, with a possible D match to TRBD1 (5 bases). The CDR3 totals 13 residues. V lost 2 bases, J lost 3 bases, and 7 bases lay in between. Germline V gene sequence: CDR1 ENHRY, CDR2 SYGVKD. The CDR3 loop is CAISEGGDYGYTF. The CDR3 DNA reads TGTGCCATCAGTGAGGGGGGGGACTATGGCTACACCTTC.

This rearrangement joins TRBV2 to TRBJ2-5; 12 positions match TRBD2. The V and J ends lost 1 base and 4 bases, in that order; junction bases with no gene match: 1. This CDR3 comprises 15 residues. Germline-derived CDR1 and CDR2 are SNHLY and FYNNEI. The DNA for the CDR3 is TGTGCCAGCAGTGAAGGGACTAGCGGGGCAGAGACCCAGTACTTC. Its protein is CASSEGTSGAETQYF.

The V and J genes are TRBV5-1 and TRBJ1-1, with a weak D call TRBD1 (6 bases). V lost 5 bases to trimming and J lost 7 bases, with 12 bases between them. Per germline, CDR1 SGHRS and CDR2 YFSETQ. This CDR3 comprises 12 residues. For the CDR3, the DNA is TGCGCCAGCAGTAAGGGGGAAGGTGAAGCTTTCTTT. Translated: CASSKGEGEAFF.

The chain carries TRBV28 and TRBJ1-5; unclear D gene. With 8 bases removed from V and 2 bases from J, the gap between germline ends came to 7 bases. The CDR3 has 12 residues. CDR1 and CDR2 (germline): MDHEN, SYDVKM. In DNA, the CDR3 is TGTGCCAGCGACACCGGCAATCAGCCCCAGCATTTT. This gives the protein CASDTGNQPQHF.

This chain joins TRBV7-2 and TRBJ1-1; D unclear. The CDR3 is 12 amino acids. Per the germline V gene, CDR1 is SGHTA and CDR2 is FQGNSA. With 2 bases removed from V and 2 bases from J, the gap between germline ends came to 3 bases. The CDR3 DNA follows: TGTGCCAGCAGCTTATCTAACACTGAAGCTTTCTTT. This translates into CASSLSNTEAFF.

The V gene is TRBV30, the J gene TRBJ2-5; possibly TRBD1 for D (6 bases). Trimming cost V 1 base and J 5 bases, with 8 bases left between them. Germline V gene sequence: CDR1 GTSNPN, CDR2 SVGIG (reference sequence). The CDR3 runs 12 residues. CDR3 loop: CAWSGGLETQYF. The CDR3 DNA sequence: TGTGCCTGGAGTGGGGGGCTTGAGACCCAGTACTTC.

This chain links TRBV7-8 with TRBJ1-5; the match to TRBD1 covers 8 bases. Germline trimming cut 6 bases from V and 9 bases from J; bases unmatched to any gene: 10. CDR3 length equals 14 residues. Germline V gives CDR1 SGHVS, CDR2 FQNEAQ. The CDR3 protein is CASSSLTGVSPQHF. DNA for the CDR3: TGTGCCAGCAGTTCCCTGACAGGGGTGTCGCCCCAGCATTTT.

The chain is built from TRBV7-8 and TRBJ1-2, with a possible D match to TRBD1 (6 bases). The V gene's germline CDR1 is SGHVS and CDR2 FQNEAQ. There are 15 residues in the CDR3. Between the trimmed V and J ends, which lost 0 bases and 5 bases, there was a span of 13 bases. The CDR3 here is CASSLAPDRTYGYTF. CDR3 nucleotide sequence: TGTGCCAGCAGCTTAGCGCCCGACAGGACTTATGGCTACACCTTC.

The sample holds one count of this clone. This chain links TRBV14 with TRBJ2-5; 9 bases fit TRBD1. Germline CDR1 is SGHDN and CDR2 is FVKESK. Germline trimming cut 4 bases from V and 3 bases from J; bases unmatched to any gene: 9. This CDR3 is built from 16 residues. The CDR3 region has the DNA TGTGCCAGCAGCCCCAACAGGGGGCAGGACAAAGAGACCCAGTACTTC. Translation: CASSPNRGQDKETQYF. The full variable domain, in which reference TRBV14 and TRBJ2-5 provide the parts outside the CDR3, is EAGVTQFPSHSVIEKGQTVTLRCDPISGHDNLYWYRRVMGKEIKFLLHFVKESKQDESGMPNNRFLAERTGGTYSTLKVQPAELEDSGVYFCASSPNRGQDKETQYFGPGTRLLVL.

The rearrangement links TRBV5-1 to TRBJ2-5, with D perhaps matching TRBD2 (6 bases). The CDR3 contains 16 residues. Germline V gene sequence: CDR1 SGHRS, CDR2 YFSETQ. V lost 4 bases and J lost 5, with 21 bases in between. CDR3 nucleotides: TGCGCCAGCAGCGGGACCGGGACTCAGCCCCAGGAGACCCAGTACTTC. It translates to CASSGTGTQPQETQYF.